This T cell receptor (beta chain) was captured in a study of T cell responses to AZD1222 COVID-19 vaccine. Notes on the study in general: Repertoires were sampled only after the peak T cell response. Most donors were white British and more were female, and clonal diversity was possibly underestimated. Only six people who got AZD1222 tested seropositive at baseline. Nearly half of spike-specific TCRs reportedly target unmutated variant regions.

The CDR3 is 14 amino acids. Germline CDR1 reads MNHNY; CDR2 reads SVGAGI (reference sequence). The J segment lost 2 bases and the V segment lost 7 bases, leaving 4 bases of the junction unmatched. TCRdb keeps only in-frame clones here, not all; method: immunoSEQ multiplex PCR. The sample lists about 130,000 clones, about 89% seen once, with roughly a tenth in the top ten. A word on this clone: Antigen: not known.

Sequenced material: peripheral blood, taken 28 days after the second AZD1222 dose. The V gene is TRBV6-6, the J gene TRBJ1-5, with 8 bases identical to TRBD1. This sequence originates from an adult who received the AZD1222 COVID-19 vaccine. CDR3: CASKQGEGNQPQHF. CDR3 DNA sequence: TGTGCCAGCAAACAGGGGGAAGGCAATCAGCCCCAGCATTTT.